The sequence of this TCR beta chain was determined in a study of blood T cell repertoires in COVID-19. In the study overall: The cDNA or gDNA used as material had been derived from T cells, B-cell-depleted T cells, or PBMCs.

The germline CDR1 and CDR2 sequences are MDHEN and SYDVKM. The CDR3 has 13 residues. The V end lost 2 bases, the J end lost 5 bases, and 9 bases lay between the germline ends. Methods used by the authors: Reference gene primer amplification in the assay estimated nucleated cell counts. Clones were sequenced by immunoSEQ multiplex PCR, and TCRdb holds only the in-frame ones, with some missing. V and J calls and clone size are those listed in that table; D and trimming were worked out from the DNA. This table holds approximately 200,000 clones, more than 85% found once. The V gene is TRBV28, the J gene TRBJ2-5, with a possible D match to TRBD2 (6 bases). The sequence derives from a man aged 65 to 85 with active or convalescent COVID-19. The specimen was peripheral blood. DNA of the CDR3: TGTGCCAGCAGTTTAGCGGGATGGGAGACCCAGTACTTC. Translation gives CASSLAGWETQYF. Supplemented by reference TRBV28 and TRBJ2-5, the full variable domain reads DVKVTQSSRYLVKRTGEKVFLECVQDMDHENMFWYRQDPGLGLRLIYFSYDVKMKEKGDIPEGYSVSREKKERFSLILESASTNQTSMYLCASSLAGWETQYFGPGTRLLVL.